These 18 T cell receptor beta chains originate from one sample sequenced in a study of cytomegalovirus exposure and HLA in healthy donors. 13 Jbeta primers and 60 Vbeta primers were used for the PCR. The repertoire was sequenced with immunoSEQ multiplex PCR; TCRdb's copy has only in-frame clones and lacks some. The table lists under 200,000 clones, 70% to 90% of them singletons. The sequenced sample consisted of PBMCs. The receptors here all came from a woman aged 25 to 45 in good health and CMV-seronegative.

The chain joins TRBV2 to TRBJ2-6; no firm D call. The germline V gene has CDR1 SNHLY and CDR2 FYNNEI. The CDR3 is made up of 15 amino acids. V lost 4 bases, J lost 0 bases, and 7 bases lay in between. CDR3 region: CASSAYSSGANVLTF. DNA for the CDR3: TGTGCCAGCAGTGCCTACAGCTCTGGGGCCAACGTCCTGACTTTC.

This rearrangement joins TRBV7-2 to TRBJ2-2; D possibly corresponds to TRBD2 (5 bases). The V gene lost 0 bases and the J gene lost 3 bases, with 5 bases spanning the gap. This CDR3 has 14 residues. Germline V gene data show CDR1 as SGHTA and CDR2 as FQGNSA. The chain's CDR3 is CASSLAGDTGELFF. For the CDR3, the DNA is TGTGCCAGCAGCTTAGCCGGGGACACCGGGGAGCTGTTTTTT.

This sequence joins TRBV7-3 and TRBJ2-1; D not resolved. Per germline, CDR1 SGHTA and CDR2 FQGTGA. The CDR3 extends over 14 amino acids. The V gene lost 5 bases and the J gene lost 0 bases, with 8 bases spanning the gap. Here the CDR3 DNA reads TGTGCCAGCAGCCCCAAGCGCTCCTACAATGAGCAGTTCTTC. Amino acid sequence: CASSPKRSYNEQFF. Based on the CDR3 plus reference TRBV7-3 and TRBJ2-1, the full variable domain is GAGVSQTPSNKVTEKGKYVELRCDPISGHTALYWYRQSLGQGPEFLIYFQGTGAADDSGLPNDRFFAVRPEGSVSTLKIQRTERGDSAVYLCASSPKRSYNEQFFGPGTRLTVL.

As to this clone: This sample also contains other DNA sequences that code for the same CDR3. The CDR3 reads CASSLTGNTGELFF. CDR3 nucleotide sequence: TGTGCCAGCAGCTTGACAGGGAACACCGGGGAGCTGTTTTTT. V usage is TRBV7-9 and J usage is TRBJ2-2; maybe TRBD1 (6 bases). Looked up from germline, CDR1 is SEHNR and CDR2 is FQNEAQ (reference sequence). The CDR3 sequence is 14 residues long. V was trimmed by 3 bases and J by 1 base, leaving 6 bases between them.

V and J are TRBV19 and TRBJ2-1, with 9 bases that match TRBD2. The CDR3 contains 16 residues. V lost 7 bases to trimming and J lost 8 bases; unmatched junction nucleotides: 15. The V gene's germline CDR1 is LNHDA and CDR2 SQIVND (reference sequence). In nucleotides, the CDR3 is TGTGCCAGTAACCCCGTGGGTAGCGGGAGTGTATATGAGCAGTTCTTC. Its translation is CASNPVGSGSVYEQFF.

This rearrangement joins TRBV10-3 to TRBJ1-5, with D unresolved. Trimming shortened V by 2 bases and J by 5 bases, and 10 bases separated the two germline ends. The CDR3 spans 14 residues. Germline CDR1 is ENHRY and CDR2 is SYGVKD. CDR3 nucleotides: TGTGCCATCAGTGAGGTCGGGAGGGATCAGCCCCAGCATTTT. This codes for CAISEVGRDQPQHF.

The chain is built from TRBV18 and TRBJ1-2; D gene ambiguous. The CDR3 runs to 13 residues. With 3 bases removed from V and 8 bases from J, the gap between germline ends came to 13 bases. Germline CDR1 and CDR2: KGHSH and LQKENI. DNA of the CDR3: TGTGCCAGCTCACCGGGTTCTGGCGGCGGCTACACCTTC. Translating gives CASSPGSGGGYTF.

The table lists this clone with a count of one. The CDR3 bases are TGTGCCAGCAGTCAAGGGGACAGGGGAGGCGAGCAGTACTTC. Translation gives CASSQGDRGGEQYF. The chain couples TRBV6-5 to TRBJ2-7, with 10 bases matching TRBD1. V shed 5 bases and J 6 bases; nucleotides not matched to a gene: 7. The CDR3 runs 14 residues. Per germline, CDR1 MNHEY and CDR2 SVGAGI.

The chain links TRBV18 to TRBJ1-4, with 10 nucleotides matching TRBD1. V lost 4 bases and J lost 3; bases outside the gene matches: 2. Germline V gives CDR1 KGHSH, CDR2 LQKENI. The CDR3 is 15 amino acids. The CDR3 DNA reads TGTGCCAGCTCACGGGACAGGGGAGCTAATGAAAAACTGTTTTTT. Translation: CASSRDRGANEKLFF.

J is TRBJ2-7 and V is TRBV28; D is unclear. The CDR3 loop spans 12 amino acids. Germline loops: CDR1 MDHEN, CDR2 SYDVKM. Trimming took 6 bases from V and 3 from J, leaving 9 bases between them. The CDR3 region has the DNA TGTGCCAGCAGAACAGAAGGCTACGAGCAGTACTTC. Translation gives CASRTEGYEQYF.

The chain uses TRBV27 and TRBJ2-7; 12 nucleotides match TRBD2. Per germline, CDR1 MNHEY and CDR2 SMNVEV (reference sequence). The CDR3 runs to 14 residues. V trimming: 6 bases; J trimming: 2 bases; junction bases outside the gene matches: 2. In DNA, the CDR3 is TGTGCCAGCAGACTAGCGGGAGGCCCCTACGAGCAGTACTTC. It encodes CASRLAGGPYEQYF.

The rearrangement joins TRBV5-6 to TRBJ2-7; 9 bases match TRBD2. This CDR3 is built from 14 residues. Trimming cost V 4 bases and J 1 base; bases outside gene matches: 3. Germline V gives CDR1 SGHDT, CDR2 YYEEEE. The CDR3 loop reads CASSPAGGSYEQYF. In nucleotides, the CDR3 is TGTGCCAGCAGCCCGGCGGGGGGGTCCTACGAGCAGTACTTC.

The chain links TRBV2 to TRBJ1-2; TRBD1 is a possible D gene (5 bases). The CDR3 extends over 12 amino acids. Germline V lookup: CDR1 SNHLY, CDR2 FYNNEI. Trimming cost V 2 bases and J 8 bases, with 9 bases left between them. The CDR3 loop reads CASSEQGTGYTF. CDR3 in DNA: TGTGCCAGCAGTGAACAGGGAACAGGCTACACCTTC.

V gene TRBV5-1 combines with J gene TRBJ2-6; D may be TRBD1 (6 bases). The V gene lost 4 bases and the J gene lost 1 base, with 15 bases spanning the gap. CDR3 length: 17 amino acids. The germline gives CDR1 SGHRS, CDR2 YFSETQ. The CDR3 reads CASSRGQFPSGANVLTF. The CDR3 DNA reads TGCGCCAGCAGCCGAGGACAGTTTCCTTCTGGGGCCAACGTCCTGACTTTC.

This chain connects TRBV5-1 to TRBJ2-5, with a weak D call TRBD1 (6 bases). The CDR3 sequence is 14 residues long. The germline gives CDR1 SGHRS, CDR2 YFSETQ. V gave up 4 bases and J gave up 1 base, with 11 bases separating them. CDR3 in DNA: TGCGCCAGCAGCCCTGGACAGATCCAAGAGACCCAGTACTTC. Protein sequence: CASSPGQIQETQYF.

This chain links TRBV27 with TRBJ2-6; D gene ambiguous. This CDR3 region has 18 residues. CDR1 is MNHEY and CDR2 is SMNVEV in the germline V gene (reference sequence). The V and J ends lost 1 base and 0 bases respectively, with 13 bases between them. The CDR3 DNA reads as TGTGCCAGCAGTTTATATAACAGAGAAAACTCTGGGGCCAACGTCCTGACTTTC. This sequence encodes CASSLYNRENSGANVLTF.

The chain carries TRBV6-6 and TRBJ2-7, with 8 bases aligning to TRBD2. The germline V gene encodes CDR1 MNHNY and CDR2 SVGAGI (reference sequence). Trimming cost V 7 bases and J 3 bases; bases outside gene matches: 5. CDR3 size: 13 residues. The DNA of the CDR3 is TGTGCCAGCAAAGCGGGGGCGGACTACGAGCAGTACTTC. It yields the protein CASKAGADYEQYF.

This clone came up once. One junction end does not reproduce the germline sequence, and a read error may be involved. The chain recombines TRBV7-7 with TRBJ2-2; TRBD2 matches at 7 bases. CDR3 size: 16 residues. Germline assignment: CDR1 SSHAT and CDR2 FNYEAQ (reference sequence). CDR3 region: CASSLNPGGSTGELFF. In DNA form, the CDR3 reads TGTGCTAGCAGCTTAAATCCGGGGGGAAGCACCGGGGAGCTGTTTTTT.